These 18 T cell receptor beta chains came from one sample sequenced in a study of blood T cell repertoires in COVID-19. Generated by immunoSEQ multiplex PCR, the TCRdb table keeps only in-frame clones and is missing some. The repertoire holds more than 10,000 clones, with 90% as singletons. The specimen was peripheral blood. These receptors were obtained from a man between 65 and 80 years old with active COVID-19.

The V call is TRBV4-1, the J call TRBJ1-4; unclear D gene. Germline V gene lookup returns CDR1 MGHRA and CDR2 YSYEKL. V was clipped by 4 bases and J by 8 bases, with 14 bases between them. The CDR3 is made up of 14 amino acids. The CDR3 nucleotides read TGCGCCAGCAGCCCCCCGGAACCGGGAGAAAAACTGTTTTTT. It is translated as CASSPPEPGEKLFF.

This chain uses TRBV4-2 with TRBJ1-2; D is possibly TRBD1 (5 bases). The germline V gene encodes CDR1 LGHNA and CDR2 YNFKEQ. The CDR3 loop spans 19 amino acids. V lost 0 bases and J lost 2, with 22 bases in between. The CDR3 DNA follows: TGTGCCAGCAGCCAAGATCCAGGGCGGTGGACGACCCAAAACTATGGCTACACCTTC. Protein: CASSQDPGRWTTQNYGYTF.

J is TRBJ2-3 and V is TRBV7-2; a weak D match, TRBD2 (6 bases). The CDR3 is 13 residues long. The V end lost 5 bases, the J end lost 8 bases, and 14 bases lay between the germline ends. Germline loops: CDR1 SGHTA, CDR2 FQGNSA. This chain's CDR3 is CASSGYSGPTQYF. In DNA, the CDR3 is TGTGCCAGCAGCGGCTATAGCGGTCCTACGCAGTATTTT.

This sequence joins TRBV19 and TRBJ1-2, with a tentative D call TRBD1 (5 bases). This CDR3 region has 12 residues. CDR1 is LNHDA and CDR2 is SQIVND in the germline V gene (reference sequence). V was clipped by 2 bases and J by 8 bases, with 9 bases between them. The CDR3 nucleotides are TGTGCCAGTAGTATAAAGGGGCTCGGCTACACCTTC. Its translation is CASSIKGLGYTF.

The chain uses TRBV9 and TRBJ1-1; 11 positions agree with TRBD1. Germline V gives CDR1 SGDLS, CDR2 YYNGEE. This CDR3 spans 14 amino acids. Trimming took 4 bases from V and 3 from J; bases not matched to a gene: 2. This chain's CDR3 is CASSWGQGDTEAFF. CDR3 coding DNA: TGTGCCAGCAGCTGGGGACAGGGGGACACTGAAGCTTTCTTT.

Here the CDR3 DNA reads TGTGCCAGCTCACCGAGACAGGAAGAGACCCAGTACTTC. It encodes CASSPRQEETQYF. V gene TRBV18 combines with J gene TRBJ2-5, with D possibly matching TRBD1 (6 bases). V was clipped by 3 bases and J by 3 bases, with 8 bases between them. This CDR3 has 13 residues. Germline V lookup: CDR1 KGHSH, CDR2 LQKENI. The full variable domain, with the rest looked up from reference TRBV18 and TRBJ2-5, is NAGVMQNPRHLVRRRGQEARLRCSPMKGHSHVYWYRQLPEEGLKFMVYLQKENIIDESGMPKERFSAEFPKEGPSILRIQQVVRGDSAAYFCASSPRQEETQYFGPGTRLLVL.

The chain recombines TRBV10-3 with TRBJ2-5, with TRBD1 matching over 11 bases. The CDR3 has 15 residues. CDR1 is ENHRY and CDR2 is SYGVKD in the germline V gene. The ends lost 10 bases at V and 4 bases at J; junction bases unmatched: 11. CDR3 DNA: TGTGCCACGAGAGGACAGGGGGCTAAAGGAGAGACCCAGTACTTC. Translated, it gives CATRGQGAKGETQYF.

This sequence joins TRBV30 and TRBJ1-2, with 9 bases fitting TRBD1. The CDR3 has 12 residues. V gave up 5 bases and J gave up 7 bases; unmatched junction bases: 5. Germline-derived CDR1 and CDR2 are GTSNPN and SVGIG (reference sequence). The CDR3 DNA follows: TGTGCCTGGCCGACAGGGGGTGGTGGCTACACCTTC. Amino acids: CAWPTGGGGYTF.

The genes are TRBV6-5 and TRBJ2-7, with 10 bases aligning to TRBD2. CDR3 size: 13 residues. V trimming: 7 bases; J trimming: 6 bases; junction bases outside the gene matches: 6. Germline assignment: CDR1 MNHEY and CDR2 SVGAGI. In nucleotides, the CDR3 is TGTGCCAGCATCAAGCGGGGGGGCCTCGAGCAGTACTTC. Translation gives CASIKRGGLEQYF.

The chain carries TRBV10-3 and TRBJ2-7; D perhaps matches TRBD2 (6 bases). This CDR3 region has 17 residues. V lost 0 bases and J lost 2, with 17 bases in between. The germline CDR1 and CDR2 sequences are ENHRY and SYGVKD. CDR3 nucleotide sequence: TGTGCCATCAGTGAGTCGTTCGGGGGTCCAAGTCCCTACGAGCAGTACTTC. As protein: CAISESFGGPSPYEQYF.

This clone turned up a few times. V usage is TRBV7-2 and J usage is TRBJ1-2; D unclear. This CDR3 has 13 amino acids. Germline V gene data show CDR1 as SGHTA and CDR2 as FQGNSA. The V gene lost 10 bases and the J gene lost 4 bases, with 16 bases spanning the gap. Here the CDR3 DNA reads TGTGCCACTCGGGAGGCGTCCTTCTATGGCTACACCTTC. It translates to CATREASFYGYTF.

The chain links TRBV7-2 to TRBJ2-1; D perhaps matches TRBD2 (6 bases). Germline V CDR1 and CDR2: SGHTA, FQGNSA. The germline V and J ends were trimmed by 3 bases and 4 bases, with 13 bases remaining between them. This CDR3 is 15 amino acids long. CDR3: CASSLPVGGYNEQFF. In DNA form, the CDR3 reads TGTGCCAGCAGCTTGCCGGTGGGGGGTTACAATGAGCAGTTCTTC.

V gene TRBV9 combines with J gene TRBJ2-3, with D tentatively TRBD1 (6 bases). CDR3 size: 19 residues. Per germline, CDR1 SGDLS and CDR2 YYNGEE. The ends were cut back, 0 bases at V and 0 bases at J, with 20 bases in the middle. CDR3 protein: CASSVAIEVTGQSTDTQYF. In DNA form, the CDR3 reads TGTGCCAGCAGCGTAGCCATCGAAGTGACGGGACAAAGCACAGATACGCAGTATTTT.

CDR3 DNA: TGTGCCAGTAGCCTTTCGCGGGGGGCCGTCGGGGCCAACGTCCTGACTTTC. Its protein is CASSLSRGAVGANVLTF. The chain carries TRBV19 and TRBJ2-6; 8 nucleotides agree with TRBD2. Per the germline V gene, CDR1 is LNHDA and CDR2 is SQIVND (reference sequence). CDR3 length: 17 amino acids. V shed 6 bases and J 4 bases; nucleotides not matched to a gene: 11.

The chain uses TRBV2 and TRBJ2-5, with no clear D. Germline lookup yields CDR1 SNHLY and CDR2 FYNNEI. The CDR3 length is 14 residues. V gave up 4 bases and J gave up 1 base, with 10 bases separating them. CDR3 sequence reads: CASSVSASQETQYF. The CDR3 bases are TGTGCCAGCAGTGTTTCAGCGAGCCAAGAGACCCAGTACTTC.

The chain links TRBV18 to TRBJ2-6, with TRBD1 matching over 9 bases. The CDR3 is 18 residues long. Germline-derived CDR1 and CDR2 are KGHSH and LQKENI. V lost 1 base, J lost 2 bases, and 6 bases stayed unmatched. The CDR3 coding sequence is TGTGCCAGCTCACCACGGGACAGGGTGGGAACTGGGGCCAACGTCCTGACTTTC. Its translation: CASSPRDRVGTGANVLTF. The whole variable domain, filled in from reference TRBV18 and TRBJ2-6, reads NAGVMQNPRHLVRRRGQEARLRCSPMKGHSHVYWYRQLPEEGLKFMVYLQKENIIDESGMPKERFSAEFPKEGPSILRIQQVVRGDSAAYFCASSPRDRVGTGANVLTFGAGSRLTVL.

The CDR3 DNA reads TGTTGGGGCAGGGCTCCATCGGACTATGGCTACACCTTC. It translates to CWGRAPSDYGYTF. The rearrangement uses TRBV19 and TRBJ1-2, with a possible D match to TRBD1 (5 bases). The CDR3 contains 13 residues. Per germline, CDR1 LNHDA and CDR2 SQIVND (reference sequence).

The chain combines TRBV11-2 with TRBJ2-3; TRBD1 might be the D (7 bases). Germline CDR1 reads SGHAT; CDR2 reads FQNNGV. The length of the CDR3 is 15 residues. V was clipped by 5 bases and J by 4 bases, with 16 bases between them. The CDR3 DNA sequence: TGTGCCAGCAGCCTCAGGGGGGCTTGGGCAGATACGCAGTATTTT. This codes for CASSLRGAWADTQYF.